This T cell receptor beta chain appears in the sequencing data of a study of early T cells in non-severe SARS-CoV-2 infection. As for the study in general: Sequencing of unsorted whole blood was done on bulk RNA, leaving chains unpaired.

Notes on the study in general: VDJdb matching, biased toward anti-spike CD8 responses, missed private and CD4 specificities.

This clonotype was counted many times. Its antigen is as yet unknown. Individual cDNA molecules were tagged with unique molecular identifiers, the study reported. TCRdb redid the calling of the 5' RACE reads with MiXCR, one entry per CDR3 protein. The sample records about 34,000 distinct CDR3 sequences, 5% to 6.5% being singletons. Unmatched junction bases numbered 12, after V lost 6 bases and J lost 4 bases. This CDR3 comprises 15 residues. The germline V gene encodes CDR1 SQVTM and CDR2 ANQGSEA. The receptor comes from an adult who was a healthcare worker with PCR-confirmed SARS-CoV-2 infection or an uninfected control (not recorded which). The source material was whole blood. This chain joins TRBV29-1 and TRBJ2-7, with 10 bases aligning to TRBD2. The DNA for the CDR3 is TGCAGCGTCCGAGGACGAGCGGGGGGGCTTTACGAGCAGTACTTC. Amino acids: CSVRGRAGGLYEQYF.